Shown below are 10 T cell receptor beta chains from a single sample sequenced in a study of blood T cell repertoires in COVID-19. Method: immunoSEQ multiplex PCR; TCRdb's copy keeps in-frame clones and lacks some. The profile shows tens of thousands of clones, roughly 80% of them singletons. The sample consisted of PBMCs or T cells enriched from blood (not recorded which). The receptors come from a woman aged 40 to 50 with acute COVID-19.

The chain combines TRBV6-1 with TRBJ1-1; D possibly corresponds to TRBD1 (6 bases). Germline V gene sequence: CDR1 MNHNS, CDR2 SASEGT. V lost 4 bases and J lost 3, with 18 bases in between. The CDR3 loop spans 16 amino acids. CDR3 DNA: TGTGCCAGCAGTGGAAGGTCGAGGACAGAGGACACTGAAGCTTTCTTT. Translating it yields CASSGRSRTEDTEAFF.

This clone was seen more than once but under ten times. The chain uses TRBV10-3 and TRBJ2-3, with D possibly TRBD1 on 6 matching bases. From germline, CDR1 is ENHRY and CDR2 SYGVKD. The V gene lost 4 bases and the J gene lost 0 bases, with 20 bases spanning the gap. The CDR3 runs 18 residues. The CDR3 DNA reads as TGTGCCATCAGTGTAGGCAGGGGAAGGGCTACTAGCACAGATACGCAGTATTTT. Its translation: CAISVGRGRATSTDTQYF.

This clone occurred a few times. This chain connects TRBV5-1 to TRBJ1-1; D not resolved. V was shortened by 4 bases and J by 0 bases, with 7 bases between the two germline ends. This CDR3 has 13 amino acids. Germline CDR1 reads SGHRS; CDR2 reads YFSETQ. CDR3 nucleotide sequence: TGCGCCAGCAGCAGGGAGATGAACACTGAAGCTTTCTTT. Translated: CASSREMNTEAFF.

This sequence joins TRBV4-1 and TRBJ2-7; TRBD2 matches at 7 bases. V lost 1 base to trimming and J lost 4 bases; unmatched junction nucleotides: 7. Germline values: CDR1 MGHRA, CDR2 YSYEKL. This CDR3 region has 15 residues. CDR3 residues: CASSQGGPGGYEQYF. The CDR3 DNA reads TGCGCCAGCAGCCAAGGAGGCCCGGGGGGATACGAGCAGTACTTC.

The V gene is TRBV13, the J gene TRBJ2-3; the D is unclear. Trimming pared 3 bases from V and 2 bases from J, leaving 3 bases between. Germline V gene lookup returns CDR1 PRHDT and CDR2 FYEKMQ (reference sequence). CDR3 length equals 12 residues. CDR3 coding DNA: TGTGCCAGCAGCTTCTTCACAGATACGCAGTATTTT. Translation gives CASSFFTDTQYF.

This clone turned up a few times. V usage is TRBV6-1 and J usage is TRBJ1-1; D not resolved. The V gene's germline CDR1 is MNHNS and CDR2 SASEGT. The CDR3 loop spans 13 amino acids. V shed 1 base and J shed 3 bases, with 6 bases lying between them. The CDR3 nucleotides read TGTGCCAGCAGTGAAGTCGTATACACTGAAGCTTTCTTT. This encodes CASSEVVYTEAFF.

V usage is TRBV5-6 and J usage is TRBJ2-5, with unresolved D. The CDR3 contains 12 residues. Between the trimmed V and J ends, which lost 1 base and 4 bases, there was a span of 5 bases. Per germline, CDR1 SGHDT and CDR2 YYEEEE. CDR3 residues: CASSLQIETQYF. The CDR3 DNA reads TGTGCCAGCAGCTTGCAAATAGAGACCCAGTACTTC.

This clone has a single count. The CDR3 region is CASSKRGAGTSGYEQYF. As DNA, the CDR3 is TGTGCCAGCAGCAAAAGGGGGGCCGGGACTAGCGGATACGAGCAGTACTTC. The chain couples TRBV21-1 to TRBJ2-7; whether TRBD2, the table's D call, matches the DNA was not checked. TRBV21-1 is recorded as a pseudogene. This CDR3 has 17 amino acids.

The CDR3: CASSSDSSYGYTF. CDR3 DNA: TGTGCCAGCTCGTCGGACAGTAGTTATGGCTACACCTTC. The genes are TRBV18 and TRBJ1-2; perhaps TRBD1 as D (6 bases). Germline assignment: CDR1 KGHSH and CDR2 LQKENI. Trimming removed 6 bases at V and 5 bases at J, with 13 bases between. The CDR3 contains 13 residues.

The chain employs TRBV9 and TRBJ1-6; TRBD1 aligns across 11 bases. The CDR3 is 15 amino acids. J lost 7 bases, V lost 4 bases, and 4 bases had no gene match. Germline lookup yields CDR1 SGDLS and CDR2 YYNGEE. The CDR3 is CASSPRDRGNSPLHF. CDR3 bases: TGTGCCAGCAGCCCCCGGGACAGGGGGAATTCACCCCTCCACTTT. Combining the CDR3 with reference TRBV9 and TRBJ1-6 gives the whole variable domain DSGVTQTPKHLITATGQRVTLRCSPRSGDLSVYWYQQSLDQGLQFLIQYYNGEERAKGNILERFSAQQFPDLHSELNLSSLELGDSALYFCASSPRDRGNSPLHFGNGTRLTVT.